This TCR beta chain was sequenced for a study of response to subunit inactivated influenza vaccine. Findings of the study overall: That few new T cells are recruited by each seasonal influenza vaccination was the authors' suggestion.

TCRdb re-analysed the RT-PCR reads in MiXCR, keeping a single row per CDR3 protein. The data show hundreds of thousands of distinct CDR3 sequences, approximately 15% seen once. This clonotype was seen a handful of times. Its antigen is not identified. Germline trimming cut 6 bases from V and 8 bases from J; bases unmatched to any gene: 5. The V gene's germline CDR1 is LNHDA and CDR2 SQIVND (reference sequence). The CDR3 loop spans 13 amino acids. The chain employs TRBV19 and TRBJ1-4, with 8 bases that match TRBD1. The source is a man aged 50 to 60 who received an inactivated influenza vaccine. Sequencing used PBMCs from blood, obtained around two weeks before vaccination. The CDR3 sequence: CASRSRGREKLFF. The DNA of the CDR3 is TGTGCCAGTAGGAGCAGGGGGCGAGAAAAACTGTTTTTT.